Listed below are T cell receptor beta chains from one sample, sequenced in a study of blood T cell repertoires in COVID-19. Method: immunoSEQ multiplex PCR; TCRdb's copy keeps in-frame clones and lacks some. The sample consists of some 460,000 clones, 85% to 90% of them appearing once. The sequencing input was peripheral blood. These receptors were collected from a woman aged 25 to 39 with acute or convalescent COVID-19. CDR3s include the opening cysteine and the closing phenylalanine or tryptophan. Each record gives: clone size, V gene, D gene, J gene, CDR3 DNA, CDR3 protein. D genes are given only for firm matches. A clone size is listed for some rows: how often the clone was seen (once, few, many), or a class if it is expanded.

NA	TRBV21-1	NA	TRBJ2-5	TGTGCCAGCTACTGGGACTACGAGGAGACCCAGTACTTC	CASYWDYEETQYF
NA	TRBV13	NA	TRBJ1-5	TGTGCCAGCAGCTCCCGCGGGGGTCAGCCCCAGCATTTT	CASSSRGGQPQHF
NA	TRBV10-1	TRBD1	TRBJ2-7	TGCGCCAGCAGTGACCGAGACAGGGCTCACGAGCAGTACTTC	CASSDRDRAHEQYF
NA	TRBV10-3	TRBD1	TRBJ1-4	TGTGCCATCAGTGTAGGACTAGGACAGGGAGAAAAACTGTTTTTT	CAISVGLGQGEKLFF
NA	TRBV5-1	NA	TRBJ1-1	TGCGCCAGCAGTGAACAGGGAGGGTACACTGAAGCTTTCTTT	CASSEQGGYTEAFF
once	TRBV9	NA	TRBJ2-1	TGTGCCAGCAGCGTGAACTCTTTAGGGGCCAATGAGCAGTTCTTC	CASSVNSLGANEQFF
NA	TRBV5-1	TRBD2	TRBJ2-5	TGCGCCAGCAGCTTTCCGGCGGGGGGGATACAAGAGACCCAGTACTTC	CASSFPAGGIQETQYF
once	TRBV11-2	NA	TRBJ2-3	TGTGCCAGCGGCTACCATGAGGGATCGAACACAGATACGCAGTATTTT	CASGYHEGSNTDTQYF
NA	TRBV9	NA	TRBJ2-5	TGTGCCAGCAGCGTAGGGTCGCAGAAAGAGACCCAGTACTTC	CASSVGSQKETQYF
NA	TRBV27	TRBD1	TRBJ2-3	TGTGCCAGCAGTGCAGCCGGGACAGGTCTCACAGATACGCAGTATTTT	CASSAAGTGLTDTQYF
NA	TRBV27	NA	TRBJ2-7	TGTGCCAGCAGTTTGACTAGTATTAACGAGCAGTACTTC	CASSLTSINEQYF
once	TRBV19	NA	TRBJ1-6	TGTGCCAGTAGTATTGGGGGCGGCTATAATTCACCCCTCCACTTT	CASSIGGGYNSPLHF
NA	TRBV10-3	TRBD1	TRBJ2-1	TGTGCCATCAGTGAGTTTCTTAGGACAGGGCGCTACAATGAGCAGTTCTTC	CAISEFLRTGRYNEQFF
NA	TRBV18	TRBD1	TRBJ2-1	TGTGCCAGCTCACCACTCCAGGGGGACAATGAGCAGTTCTTC	CASSPLQGDNEQFF
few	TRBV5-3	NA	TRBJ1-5	TGTGCCAGAAGCTTGGTTAGGGGAACCCAGCATTTT	CARSLVRGTQHF
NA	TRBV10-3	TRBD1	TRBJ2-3	TGTGCCATCAGTCAAACCGGGACAGGGGGCGTCCATACGCAGTATTTT	CAISQTGTGGVHTQYF
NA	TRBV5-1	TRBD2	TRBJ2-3	TGCGCCAGCAGCTTGGTAGCGGGGGGAACAGATACGCAGTATTTT	CASSLVAGGTDTQYF
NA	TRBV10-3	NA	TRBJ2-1	TGTGCCATCAGGCTCCGGGACACAAACAATGAGCAGTTCTTC	CAIRLRDTNNEQFF
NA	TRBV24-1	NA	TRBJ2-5	TGTGCCACCAGTGTGGCTTTACAAGAGACCCAGTACTTC	CATSVALQETQYF
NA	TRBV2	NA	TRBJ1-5	TGTGCCAGCAGTGAGTTAACAGGGAATCAGCCCCAGCATTTT	CASSELTGNQPQHF
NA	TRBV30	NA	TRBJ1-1	TGTGCCTGGAGTAGGGGGGGGTTCACTGAAGCTTTCTTT	CAWSRGGFTEAFF
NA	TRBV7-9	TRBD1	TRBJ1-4	TGTGCCAGTGTAGGGACAGCAACTAATGAAAAACTGTTTTTT	CASVGTATNEKLFF
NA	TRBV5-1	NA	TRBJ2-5	TGCGCCAGCAGCTTAGACAGCTTAAAAGGGGAGACCCAGTACTTC	CASSLDSLKGETQYF
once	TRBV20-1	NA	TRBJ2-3	TGCAGTGCCAACAGGGCAGATACGCAGTATTTT	CSANRADTQYF
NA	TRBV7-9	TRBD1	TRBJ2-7	TGTGCCAGCAGCTACGGGACAGGAAAGTACGAGCAGTACTTC	CASSYGTGKYEQYF
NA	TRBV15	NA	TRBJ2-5	TGTGCCACCAGCCCCGGGGTCGTAGAGACCCAGTACTTC	CATSPGVVETQYF
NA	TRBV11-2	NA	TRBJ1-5	TGTGCCAGCAGCTTCCCCTACGACAGTCCCTATAGCAATCAGCCCCAGCATTTT	CASSFPYDSPYSNQPQHF
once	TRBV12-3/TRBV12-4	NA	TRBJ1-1	TGTGCCACGGGGAACACTGAAGCTTTCTTT	CATGNTEAFF
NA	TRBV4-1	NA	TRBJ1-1	TGCGCCAGCAGCCAGATAGAGAACACTGAAGCTTTCTTT	CASSQIENTEAFF
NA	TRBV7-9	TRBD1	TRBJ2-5	TGTGCCAGCAGCTCCCGGGACAGCCAAGAGACCCAGTACTTC	CASSSRDSQETQYF
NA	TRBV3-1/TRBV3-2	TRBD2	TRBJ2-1	TGTGCCAGCAGCCAAGCCGGGACTATAAACAATGAGCAGTTCTTC	CASSQAGTINNEQFF
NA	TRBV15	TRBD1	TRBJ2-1	TGTGCCACCAGCAGTGAAGACAGGGCCAATGAGCAGTTCTTC	CATSSEDRANEQFF
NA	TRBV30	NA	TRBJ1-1	TGTGCCTGGAGTGTAGGGGGGAACACTGAAGCTTTCTTT	CAWSVGGNTEAFF
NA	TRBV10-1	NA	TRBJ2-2	TGCGCCAGCAGTTATGCCAGGAACACCGGGGAGCTGTTTTTT	CASSYARNTGELFF